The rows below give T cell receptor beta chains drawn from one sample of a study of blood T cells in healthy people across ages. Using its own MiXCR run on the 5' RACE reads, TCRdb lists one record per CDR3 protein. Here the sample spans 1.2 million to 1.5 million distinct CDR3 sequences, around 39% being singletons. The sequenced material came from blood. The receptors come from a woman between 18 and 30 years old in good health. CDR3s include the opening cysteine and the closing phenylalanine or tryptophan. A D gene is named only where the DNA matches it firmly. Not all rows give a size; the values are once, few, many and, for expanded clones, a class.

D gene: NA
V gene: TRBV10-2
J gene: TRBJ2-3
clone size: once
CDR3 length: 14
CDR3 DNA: TGCGCAGGGGCTGGCGGGCTGGAGGGAGATATGCAGTATTTT
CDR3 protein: CAGAGGLEGDMQYF

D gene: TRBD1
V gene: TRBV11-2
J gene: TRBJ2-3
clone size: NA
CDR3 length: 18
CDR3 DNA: TGTGCCAGCAGCTTCCCCAAGGCCGACAGGGATTATGAAGATACGCAGTATTTT
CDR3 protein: CASSFPKADRDYEDTQYF

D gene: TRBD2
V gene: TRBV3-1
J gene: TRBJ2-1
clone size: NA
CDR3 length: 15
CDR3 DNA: TGTGCCAGCAGCCACGAACTAGCGGGGGCGAATGAGCAGTTCTTC
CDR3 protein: CASSHELAGANEQFF

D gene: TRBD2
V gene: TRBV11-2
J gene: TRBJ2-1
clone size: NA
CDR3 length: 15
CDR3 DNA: TGTGCCAGCAGCATAGAGACTAGCGGTTACAATGAGCAGTTCTTC
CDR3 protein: CASSIETSGYNEQFF

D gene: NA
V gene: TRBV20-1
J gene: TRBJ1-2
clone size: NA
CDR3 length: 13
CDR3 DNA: TGCAGTGCAGTGGACAGAGTAAACTATGGCTACACCTTC
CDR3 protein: CSAVDRVNYGYTF

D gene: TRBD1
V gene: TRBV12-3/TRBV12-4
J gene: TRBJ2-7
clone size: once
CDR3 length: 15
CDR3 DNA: TGTGCCAGCAGGATGGGACAGGGGACCTCCTACGAGCAGTACTTC
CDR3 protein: CASRMGQGTSYEQYF

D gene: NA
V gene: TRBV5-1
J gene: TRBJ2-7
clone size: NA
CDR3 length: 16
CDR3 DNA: TGCGCCAGCAGCTTCGAAGGGTCCTCACCTTCCTACGAGCAGTACTTC
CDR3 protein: CASSFEGSSPSYEQYF

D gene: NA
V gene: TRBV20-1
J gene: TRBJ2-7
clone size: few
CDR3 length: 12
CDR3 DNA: TGCAGTGCTAGCCGTACATCCTACGAGCAGTACTTC
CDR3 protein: CSASRTSYEQYF

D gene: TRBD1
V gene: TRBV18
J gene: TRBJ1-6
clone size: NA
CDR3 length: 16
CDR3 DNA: TGTGCCAGCTCACCACCTCAACAGGGGGCGAATTCACCCCTCCACTTT
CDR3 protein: CASSPPQQGANSPLHF

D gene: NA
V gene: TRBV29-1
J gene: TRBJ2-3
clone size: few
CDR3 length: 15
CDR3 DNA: TGCAGCGTTGACGGAAGTTGGGGGAGCACAGATACGCAGTATTTT
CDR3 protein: CSVDGSWGSTDTQYF

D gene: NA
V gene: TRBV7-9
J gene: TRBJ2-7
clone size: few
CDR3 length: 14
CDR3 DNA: TGTGCCAGCAGTCTCCGGACACTAACCTACGAGCAGTACTTC
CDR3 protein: CASSLRTLTYEQYF

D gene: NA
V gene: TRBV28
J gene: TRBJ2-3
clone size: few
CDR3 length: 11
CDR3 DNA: TGTGCCACCCAGGAGAGGGATACGCAGTATTTT
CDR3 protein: CATQERDTQYF

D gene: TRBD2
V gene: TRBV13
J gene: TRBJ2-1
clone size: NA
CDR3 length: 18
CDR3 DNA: TGTGCCAGCAGCCCTAGCGGGGGCGTGAGGATTCTCTACAATGAGCAGTTCTTC
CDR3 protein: CASSPSGGVRILYNEQFF

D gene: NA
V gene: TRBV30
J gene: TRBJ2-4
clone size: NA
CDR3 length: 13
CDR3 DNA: TGTGCCTGGAGTCTCTTAGCCAAAAACATTCAGTACTTC
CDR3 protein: CAWSLLAKNIQYF

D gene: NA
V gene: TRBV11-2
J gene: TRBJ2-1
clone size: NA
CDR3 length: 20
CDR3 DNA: TGTGCCAGCAGCGCTCTTACTAGCCTATTTGTAGGTAGCTCCTACAATGAGCAGTTCTTC
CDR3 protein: CASSALTSLFVGSSYNEQFF

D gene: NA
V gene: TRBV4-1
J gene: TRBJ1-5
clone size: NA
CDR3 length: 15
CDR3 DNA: TGCGCCAGCAGCCAACAAAACAGTGTGTATCAGCCCCAGCATTTT
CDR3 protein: CASSQQNSVYQPQHF

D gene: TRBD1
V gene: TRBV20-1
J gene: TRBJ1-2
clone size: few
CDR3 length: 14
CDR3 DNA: TGCAGTGCGGGGTCGGGACAGGGGGTCGGCGGCTACACCTTC
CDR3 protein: CSAGSGQGVGGYTF

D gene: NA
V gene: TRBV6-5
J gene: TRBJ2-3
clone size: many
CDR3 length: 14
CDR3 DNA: TGTGCCAGCAGTTACTCCCCAAGCACAGATACGCAGTATTTT
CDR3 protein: CASSYSPSTDTQYF

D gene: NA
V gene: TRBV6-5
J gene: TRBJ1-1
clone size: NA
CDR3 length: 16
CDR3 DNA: TGTGCCAGCAGCTTAGCAATTGGACGGTGGAACACTGAAGCTTTCTTT
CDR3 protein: CASSLAIGRWNTEAFF

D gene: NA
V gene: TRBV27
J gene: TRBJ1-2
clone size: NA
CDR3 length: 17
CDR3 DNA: TGTGCCAGCAGTTTATCGATGCGCCTACAAGCTAACTATGGCTACACCTTC
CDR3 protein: CASSLSMRLQANYGYTF

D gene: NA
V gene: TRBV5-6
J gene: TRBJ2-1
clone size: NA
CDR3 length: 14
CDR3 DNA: TGTGCCAGCAGCCGACAGGCCTTCTACAATGAGCAGTTCTTC
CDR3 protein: CASSRQAFYNEQFF

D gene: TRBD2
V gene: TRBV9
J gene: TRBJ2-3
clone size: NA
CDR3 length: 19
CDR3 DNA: TGTGCCAGCAGCGATCCCCCCACCGACCTAGCGGGAGTTAGAGATACGCAGTATTTT
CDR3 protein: CASSDPPTDLAGVRDTQYF

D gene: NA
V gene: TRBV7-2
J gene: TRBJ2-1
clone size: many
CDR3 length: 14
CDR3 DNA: TGTGCCAGCAGCTTTCTCGCGGGGTACAATGAGCAGTTCTTC
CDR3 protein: CASSFLAGYNEQFF

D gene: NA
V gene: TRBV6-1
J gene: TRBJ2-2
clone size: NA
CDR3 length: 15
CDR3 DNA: TGTGCCAGCAGTGAAGAGGGGGTTGTCACCGGGGAGCTGTTTTTT
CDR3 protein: CASSEEGVVTGELFF

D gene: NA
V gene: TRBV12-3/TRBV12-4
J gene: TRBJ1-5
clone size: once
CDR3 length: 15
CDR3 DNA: TGTGCCAGCAGCCCCCTGGACAGAGAAAATCAGCCCCAGCATTTT
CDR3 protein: CASSPLDRENQPQHF

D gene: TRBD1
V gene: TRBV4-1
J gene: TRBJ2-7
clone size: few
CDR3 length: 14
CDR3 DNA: TGCGCCAGCAGCTACCCGGGACAGGTCTACGAGCAGTACTTC
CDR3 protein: CASSYPGQVYEQYF

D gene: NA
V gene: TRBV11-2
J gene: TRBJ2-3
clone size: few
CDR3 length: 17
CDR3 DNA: TGTGCCAGCAGCTTCCCCATGGGGGAAGAGGAAGGGGATACGCAGTATTTT
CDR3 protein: CASSFPMGEEEGDTQYF

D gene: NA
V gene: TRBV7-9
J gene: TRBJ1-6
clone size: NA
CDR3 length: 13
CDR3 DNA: TGCGCCAGCAGCTTGGGGAGTAATTCACCCCTCCACTTT
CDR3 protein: CASSLGSNSPLHF

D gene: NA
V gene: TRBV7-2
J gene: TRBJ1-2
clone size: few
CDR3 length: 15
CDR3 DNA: TGTGCCAGCAGCTTAGCCATAGGACCGAGCTATGGCTACACCTTC
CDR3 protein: CASSLAIGPSYGYTF

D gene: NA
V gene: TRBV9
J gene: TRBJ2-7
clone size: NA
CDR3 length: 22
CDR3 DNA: TGTGCCAGCAGCGTAGCAGTGGGGGGACAGTGGGGGGACAGTGGAGCCTTCTACGAGCAGTACTTC
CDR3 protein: CASSVAVGGQWGDSGAFYEQYF

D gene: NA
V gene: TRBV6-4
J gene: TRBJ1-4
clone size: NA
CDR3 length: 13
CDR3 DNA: TGTGCCAGCAGTGACTCGAGTGGGGGGACTCTGTTTTTT
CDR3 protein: CASSDSSGGTLFF

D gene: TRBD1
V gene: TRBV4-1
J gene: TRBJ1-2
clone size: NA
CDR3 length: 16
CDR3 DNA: TGCGCCAGCAGCCAATCTACAGGGGCGCTCGGCTATGACTACACCTTC
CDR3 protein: CASSQSTGALGYDYTF

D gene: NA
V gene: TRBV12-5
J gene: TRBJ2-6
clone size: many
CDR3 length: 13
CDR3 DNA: TGTGCTAGTGGTTCCTCTGGGGCCAACGTCCTGACTTTC
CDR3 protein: CASGSSGANVLTF

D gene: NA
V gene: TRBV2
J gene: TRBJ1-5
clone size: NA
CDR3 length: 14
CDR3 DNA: TGTGCCAGCAGTTCCCGGGACGGGTATCAGCCCCAGCATTTT
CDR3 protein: CASSSRDGYQPQHF

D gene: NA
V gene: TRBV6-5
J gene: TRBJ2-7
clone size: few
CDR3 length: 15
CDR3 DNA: TGTGCCAGCAGTTACTCGGGACCGATATCCTACGAGCAGTACTTC
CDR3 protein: CASSYSGPISYEQYF

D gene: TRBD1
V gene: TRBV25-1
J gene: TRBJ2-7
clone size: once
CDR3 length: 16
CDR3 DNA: TGTGCCAGCAGTGAGGTCGGTCAGGGGGTGGACAATGAGCAGTACTTC
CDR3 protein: CASSEVGQGVDNEQYF

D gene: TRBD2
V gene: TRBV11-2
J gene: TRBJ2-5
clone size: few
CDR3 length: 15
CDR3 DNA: TGTGCCAGCAGCTTAGTTGGACTAGCTGACAATGAGCAGTACTTC
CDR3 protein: CASSLVGLADNEQYF

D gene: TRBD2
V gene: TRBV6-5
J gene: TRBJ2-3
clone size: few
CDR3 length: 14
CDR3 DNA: TGTGCCAGCAGTCGTCTAGCGGGGGGAGATACGCAGTATTTT
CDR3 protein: CASSRLAGGDTQYF

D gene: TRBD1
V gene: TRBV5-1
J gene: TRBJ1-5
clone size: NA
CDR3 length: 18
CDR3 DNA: TGCGCCAGCAGCTTGGCGGCGGTAGGGGGCTCTAGCAATCAGCCCCAGCATTTT
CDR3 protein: CASSLAAVGGSSNQPQHF

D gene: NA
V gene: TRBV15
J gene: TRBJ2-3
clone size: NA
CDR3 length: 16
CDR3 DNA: TGTGCCACCAGCAGGAGTTCCGGGACTCTTACAGATACGCAGTATTTT
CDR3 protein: CATSRSSGTLTDTQYF

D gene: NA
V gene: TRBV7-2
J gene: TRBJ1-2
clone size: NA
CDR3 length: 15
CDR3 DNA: TGTCCCAGCAGCTTAGGGGCGGAATTCGGCTATGGCTACACCTTC
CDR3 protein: CPSSLGAEFGYGYTF

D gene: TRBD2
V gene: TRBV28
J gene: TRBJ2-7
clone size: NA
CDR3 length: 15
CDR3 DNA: TGTGCCAGCAGTTTACTCACTAGCGGGGAGGACGAGCAGTACTTC
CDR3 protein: CASSLLTSGEDEQYF

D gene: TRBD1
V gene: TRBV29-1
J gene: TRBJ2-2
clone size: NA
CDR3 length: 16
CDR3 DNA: TGCAGCGTTGCCGGGACAGGTAGCTTGAGCTCCAGGGAGCTGTTTTTT
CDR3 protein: CSVAGTGSLSSRELFF